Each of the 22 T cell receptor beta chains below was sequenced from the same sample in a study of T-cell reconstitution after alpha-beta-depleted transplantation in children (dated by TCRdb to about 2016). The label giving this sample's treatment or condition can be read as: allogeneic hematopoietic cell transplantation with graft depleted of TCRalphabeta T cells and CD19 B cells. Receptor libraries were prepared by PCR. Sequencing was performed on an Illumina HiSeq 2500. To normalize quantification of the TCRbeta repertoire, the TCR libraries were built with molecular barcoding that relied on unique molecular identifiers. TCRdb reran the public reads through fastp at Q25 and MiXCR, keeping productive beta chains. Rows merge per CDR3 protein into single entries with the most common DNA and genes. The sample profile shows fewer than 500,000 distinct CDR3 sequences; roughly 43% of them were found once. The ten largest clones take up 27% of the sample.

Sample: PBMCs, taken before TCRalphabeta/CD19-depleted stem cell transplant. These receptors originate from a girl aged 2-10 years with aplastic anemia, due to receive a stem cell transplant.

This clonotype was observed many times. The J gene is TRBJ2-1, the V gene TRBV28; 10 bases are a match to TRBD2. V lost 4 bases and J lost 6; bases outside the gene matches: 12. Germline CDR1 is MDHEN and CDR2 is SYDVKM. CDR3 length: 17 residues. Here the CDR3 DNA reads TGTGCCAGCAGTTCCCTCCTTCTAGCGGGAGATCGCAATGAGCAGTTCTTC. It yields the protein CASSSLLLAGDRNEQFF.

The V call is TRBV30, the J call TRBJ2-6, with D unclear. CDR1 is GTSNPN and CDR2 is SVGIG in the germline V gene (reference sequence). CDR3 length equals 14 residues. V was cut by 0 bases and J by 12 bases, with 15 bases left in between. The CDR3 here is CAWSVNGGQSVLTF. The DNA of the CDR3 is TGTGCCTGGAGTGTAAACGGTGGGCAAAGCGTCCTGACTTTC.

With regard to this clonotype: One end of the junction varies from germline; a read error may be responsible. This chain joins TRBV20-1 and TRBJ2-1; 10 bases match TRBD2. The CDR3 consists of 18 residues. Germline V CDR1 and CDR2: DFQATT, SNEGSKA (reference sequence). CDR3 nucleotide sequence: TGCAGTGCTGAAGGGGGCCTAGCGGGGGAAGGCCCTCACAATGAGCAGTCCTTC. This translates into CSAEGGLAGEGPHNEQSF.

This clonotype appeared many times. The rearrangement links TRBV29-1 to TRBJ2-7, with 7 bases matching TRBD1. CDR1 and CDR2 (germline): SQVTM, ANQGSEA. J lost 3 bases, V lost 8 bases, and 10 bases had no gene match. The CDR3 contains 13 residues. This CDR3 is CSFIWDRDYEQYF. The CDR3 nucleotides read TGCAGCTTCATCTGGGACAGAGACTACGAGCAGTACTTC.

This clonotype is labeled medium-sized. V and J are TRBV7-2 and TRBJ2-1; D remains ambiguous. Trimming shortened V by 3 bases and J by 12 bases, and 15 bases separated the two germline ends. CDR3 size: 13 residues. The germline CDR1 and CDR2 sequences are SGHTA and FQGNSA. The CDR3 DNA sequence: TGTGCCAGCAGCTTGTTAGACTGGGATGGGCAGTTCTTC. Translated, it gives CASSLLDWDGQFF.

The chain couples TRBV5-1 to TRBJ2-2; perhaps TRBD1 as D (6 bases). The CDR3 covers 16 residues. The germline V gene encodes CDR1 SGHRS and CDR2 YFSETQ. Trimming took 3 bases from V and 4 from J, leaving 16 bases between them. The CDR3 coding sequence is TGCGCCAGCAGCTCCCACAGGGCCTCGAGCACCGGGGAGCTGTTTTTT. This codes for CASSSHRASSTGELFF.

CDR3 loop: CASSSMTDPWREQFF. CDR3 coding DNA: TGTGCCAGCAGCTCCATGACAGACCCCTGGCGAGAGCAGTTCTTC. This rearrangement joins TRBV11-1 to TRBJ2-1; the D gene is possibly TRBD1 (5 bases). Germline values: CDR1 SGHAT, CDR2 FQDESV (reference sequence). The CDR3 is 15 amino acids. Trimming took off 4 bases at V and 10 bases at J, with 20 bases between the two ends. The whole variable domain, filled in from reference TRBV11-1 and TRBJ2-1, reads EAEVAQSPRYKITEKSQAVAFWCDPISGHATLYWYRQILGQGPELLVQFQDESVVDDSQLPKDRFSAERLKGVDSTLKIQPAELGDSAMYLCASSSMTDPWREQFFGPGTRLTVL.

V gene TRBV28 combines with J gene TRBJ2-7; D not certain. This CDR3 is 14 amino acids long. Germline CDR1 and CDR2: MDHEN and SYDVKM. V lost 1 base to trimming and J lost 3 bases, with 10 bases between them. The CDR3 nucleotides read TGTGCCAGCAGTTTATACACAGTCAGCTACGAGCAGTACTTC. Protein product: CASSLYTVSYEQYF.

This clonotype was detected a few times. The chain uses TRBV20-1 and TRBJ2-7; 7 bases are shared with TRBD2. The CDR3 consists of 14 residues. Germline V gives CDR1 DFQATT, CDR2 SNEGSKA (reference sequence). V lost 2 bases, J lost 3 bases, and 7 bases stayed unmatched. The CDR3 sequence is CSARKGLAGYEQYF. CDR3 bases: TGCAGTGCTAGAAAAGGATTAGCGGGCTACGAGCAGTACTTC.

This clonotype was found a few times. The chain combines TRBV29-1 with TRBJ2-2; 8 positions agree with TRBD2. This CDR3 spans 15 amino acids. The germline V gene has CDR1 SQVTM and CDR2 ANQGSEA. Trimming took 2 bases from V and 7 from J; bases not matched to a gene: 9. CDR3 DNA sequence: TGCAGCGTTGAATTCGAAACTAGCGGCGGCGGGGAGCTGTTTTTT. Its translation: CSVEFETSGGGELFF.

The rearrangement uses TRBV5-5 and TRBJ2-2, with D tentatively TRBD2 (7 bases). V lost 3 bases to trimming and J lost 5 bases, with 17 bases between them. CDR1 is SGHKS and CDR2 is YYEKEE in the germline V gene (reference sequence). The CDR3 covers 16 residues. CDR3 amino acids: CASSSMPGRGTGELFF. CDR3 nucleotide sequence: TGTGCCAGCAGCTCGATGCCTGGGAGGGGGACCGGGGAGCTGTTTTTT.

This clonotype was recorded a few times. The CDR3 nucleotides read TGTGCCAGCAGCAAAGAAGAAAGGCCTCCCTACGAGCAGTACTTC. Amino acids: CASSKEERPPYEQYF. The chain combines TRBV21-1 with TRBJ2-7. TRBV21-1 is annotated as a pseudogene. The CDR3 extends over 15 amino acids.

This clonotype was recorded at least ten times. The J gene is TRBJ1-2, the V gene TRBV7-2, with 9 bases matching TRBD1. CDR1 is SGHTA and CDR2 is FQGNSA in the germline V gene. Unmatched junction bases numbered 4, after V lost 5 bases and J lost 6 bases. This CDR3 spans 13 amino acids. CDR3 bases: TGTGCCAGCAGCCCGACAGGGGGAAATGGCTACACCTTC. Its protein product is CASSPTGGNGYTF.

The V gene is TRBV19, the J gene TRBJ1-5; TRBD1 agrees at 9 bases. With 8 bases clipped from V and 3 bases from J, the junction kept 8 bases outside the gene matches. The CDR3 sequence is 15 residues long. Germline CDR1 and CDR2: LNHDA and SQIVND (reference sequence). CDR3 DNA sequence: TGTGCCAGTGAGATCGGGACAGGGTTCAATCAGCCCCAGCATTTT. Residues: CASEIGTGFNQPQHF.

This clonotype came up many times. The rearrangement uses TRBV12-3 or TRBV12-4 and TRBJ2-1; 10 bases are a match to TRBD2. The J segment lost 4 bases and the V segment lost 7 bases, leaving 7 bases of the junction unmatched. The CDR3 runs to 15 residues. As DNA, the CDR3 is TGTGCCAGCATCCGACTAGCGGGCACTTACAATGAGCAGTTCTTC. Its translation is CASIRLAGTYNEQFF.

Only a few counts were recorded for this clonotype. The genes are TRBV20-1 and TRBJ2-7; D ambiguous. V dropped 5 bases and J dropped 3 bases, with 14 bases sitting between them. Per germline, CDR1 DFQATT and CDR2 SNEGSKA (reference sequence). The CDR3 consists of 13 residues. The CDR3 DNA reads TGCAGTGCTGCTCCGGACGTAGGCTACGAGCAGTACTTC. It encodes CSAAPDVGYEQYF.

The CDR3 here is CATSAPPGGGYTF. CDR3 DNA sequence: TGTGCCACCAGTGCCCCCCCCGGAGGAGGCTACACCTTC. J is TRBJ1-2 and V is TRBV24-1; the D is unclear. The germline V gene has CDR1 KGHDR and CDR2 SFDVKD. This CDR3 contains 13 residues. V was shortened by 5 bases and J by 8 bases, with 14 bases between the two germline ends.

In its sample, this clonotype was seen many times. In DNA form, the CDR3 reads TGCGCCAGCAGCTTGGGACAGGGGGTAAATTCACCCCTCCACTTT. The encoded protein is CASSLGQGVNSPLHF. The chain recombines TRBV5-1 with TRBJ1-6; 9 bases match TRBD1. J lost 7 bases, V lost 0 bases, and 2 bases had no gene match. The germline V gene has CDR1 SGHRS and CDR2 YFSETQ. This CDR3 has 15 amino acids.

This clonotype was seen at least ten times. As DNA, the CDR3 is TGCAGCGTTGTGGGCAGTTACCTCTCTGAAGCTTTCTTT. The encoded protein is CSVVGSYLSEAFF. V and J are TRBV29-1 and TRBJ1-1; D remains ambiguous. The CDR3 sequence is 13 residues long. V was shortened by 4 bases and J by 6 bases, with 15 bases between the two germline ends. CDR1 is SQVTM, CDR2 ANQGSEA, per germline.

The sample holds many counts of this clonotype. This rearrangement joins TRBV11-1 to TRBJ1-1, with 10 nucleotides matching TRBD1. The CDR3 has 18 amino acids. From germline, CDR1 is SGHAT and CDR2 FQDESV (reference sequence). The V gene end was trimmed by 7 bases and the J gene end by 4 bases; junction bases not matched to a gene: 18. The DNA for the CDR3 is TGTGCCAGCACCCTTAGGGGGACAGGGGCCCTGTCTGTCACTGAAGCTTTCTTT. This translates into CASTLRGTGALSVTEAFF.

This CDR3 is CAISVGRADEQYF. As DNA, the CDR3 is TGTGCCATCAGTGTCGGGAGGGCCGACGAGCAGTACTTC. The V call is TRBV10-3, the J call TRBJ2-7, with TRBD2 matching over 8 bases. Looked up from germline, CDR1 is ENHRY and CDR2 is SYGVKD. This CDR3 spans 13 amino acids. Trimming took 4 bases from V and 5 from J; bases not matched to a gene: 4.

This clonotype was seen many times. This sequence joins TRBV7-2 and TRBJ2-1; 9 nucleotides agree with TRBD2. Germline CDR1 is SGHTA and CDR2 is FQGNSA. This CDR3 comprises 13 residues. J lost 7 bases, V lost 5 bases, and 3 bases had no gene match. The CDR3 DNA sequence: TGTGCCAGCAGCCTCAGCGGGGGGAATGAGCAGTTCTTC. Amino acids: CASSLSGGNEQFF.